This TCR beta chain is drawn from a study of blood T cell repertoires in COVID-19. Study background: Specimens from acute and convalescent COVID-19 originated in the United States, Italy and Spain. T cells, B-cell-depleted T cells, or PBMCs supplied cDNA or gDNA.

Authors' data handling: Estimation of nucleated cell counts relied on the amplification of reference gene primers. Method: immunoSEQ multiplex PCR; TCRdb's copy keeps in-frame clones and lacks some. For V, J and clone size, that table is used; D and trimming come from the DNA. This table has about 250,000 clones, around four fifths appearing once. The germline V gene has CDR1 SNHLY and CDR2 FYNNEI. This CDR3 contains 13 residues. V lost 8 bases, J lost 0 bases, and 8 bases lay in between. The TCR was taken from a man at least 80 years old with acute or convalescent COVID-19. The chain links TRBV2 to TRBJ2-1; D unresolved. Sequenced: peripheral blood. The CDR3: CASRKSSYNEQFF. CDR3 nucleotides: TGTGCCAGCCGAAAGAGCTCCTACAATGAGCAGTTCTTC.